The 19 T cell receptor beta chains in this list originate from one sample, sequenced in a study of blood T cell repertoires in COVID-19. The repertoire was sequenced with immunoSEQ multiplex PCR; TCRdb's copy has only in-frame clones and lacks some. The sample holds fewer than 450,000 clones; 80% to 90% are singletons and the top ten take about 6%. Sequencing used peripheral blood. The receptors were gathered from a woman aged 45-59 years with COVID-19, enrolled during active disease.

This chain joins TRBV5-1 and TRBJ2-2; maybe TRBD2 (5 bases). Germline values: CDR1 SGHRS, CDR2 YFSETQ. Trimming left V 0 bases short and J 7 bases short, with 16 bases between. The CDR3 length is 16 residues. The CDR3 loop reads CASSLAGMGLGGELFF. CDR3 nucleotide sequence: TGCGCCAGCAGCTTGGCCGGGATGGGCCTGGGCGGGGAGCTGTTTTTT.

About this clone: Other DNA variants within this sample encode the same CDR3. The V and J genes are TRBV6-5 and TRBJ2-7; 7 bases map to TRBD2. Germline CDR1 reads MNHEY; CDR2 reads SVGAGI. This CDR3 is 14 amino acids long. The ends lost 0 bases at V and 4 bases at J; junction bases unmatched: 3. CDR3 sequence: CASSYSGGGYEQYF. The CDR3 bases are TGTGCCAGCAGTTACTCGGGGGGAGGGTACGAGCAGTACTTC.

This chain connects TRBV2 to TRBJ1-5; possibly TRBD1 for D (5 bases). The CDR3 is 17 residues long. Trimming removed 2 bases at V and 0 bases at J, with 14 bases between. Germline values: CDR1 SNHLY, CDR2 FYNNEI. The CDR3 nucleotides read TGTGCCAGCAGTGAAACGGGGGGGAGGTATAGCAATCAGCCCCAGCATTTT. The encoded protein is CASSETGGRYSNQPQHF.

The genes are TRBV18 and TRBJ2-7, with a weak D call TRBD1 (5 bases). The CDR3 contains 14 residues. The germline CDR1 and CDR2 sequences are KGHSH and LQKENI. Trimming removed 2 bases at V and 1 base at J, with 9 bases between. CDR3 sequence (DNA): TGTGCCAGCTCACCATTCGACAGTTCCTACGAGCAGTACTTC. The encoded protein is CASSPFDSSYEQYF.

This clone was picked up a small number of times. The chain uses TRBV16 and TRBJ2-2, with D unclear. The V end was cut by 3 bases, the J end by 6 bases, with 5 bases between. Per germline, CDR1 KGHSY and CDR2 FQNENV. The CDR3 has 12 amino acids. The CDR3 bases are TGTGCCAGCAGCCACGGAGCCGGGGAGCTGTTTTTT. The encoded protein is CASSHGAGELFF. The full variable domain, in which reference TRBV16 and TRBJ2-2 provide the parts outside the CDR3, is GEEVAQTPKHLVRGEGQKAKLYCAPIKGHSYVFWYQQVLKNEFKFLISFQNENVFDETGMPKERFSAKCLPNSPCSLEIQATKLEDSAVYFCASSHGAGELFFGEGSRLTVL.

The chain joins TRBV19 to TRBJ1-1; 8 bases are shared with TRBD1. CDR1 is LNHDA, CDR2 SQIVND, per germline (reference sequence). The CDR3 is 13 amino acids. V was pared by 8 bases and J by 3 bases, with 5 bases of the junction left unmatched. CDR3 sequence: CASQQGAHTEAFF. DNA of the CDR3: TGTGCCAGTCAGCAGGGGGCCCACACTGAAGCTTTCTTT.

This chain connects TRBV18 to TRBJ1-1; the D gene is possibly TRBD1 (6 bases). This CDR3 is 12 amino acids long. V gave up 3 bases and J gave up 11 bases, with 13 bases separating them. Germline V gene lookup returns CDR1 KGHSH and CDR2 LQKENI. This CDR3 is CASSPDSKDAFF. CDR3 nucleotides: TGTGCCAGCTCACCGGACAGTAAAGATGCTTTCTTT.

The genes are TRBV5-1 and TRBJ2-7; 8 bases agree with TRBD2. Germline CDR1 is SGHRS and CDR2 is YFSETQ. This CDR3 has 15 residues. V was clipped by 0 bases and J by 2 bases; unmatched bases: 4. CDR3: CASSLERENTYEQYF. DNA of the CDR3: TGCGCCAGCAGCTTGGAGCGGGAGAACACCTACGAGCAGTACTTC.

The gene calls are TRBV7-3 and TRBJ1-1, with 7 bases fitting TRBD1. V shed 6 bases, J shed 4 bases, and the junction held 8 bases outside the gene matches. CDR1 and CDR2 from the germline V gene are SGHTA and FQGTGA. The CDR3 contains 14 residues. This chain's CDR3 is CASSPRQGGTEAFF. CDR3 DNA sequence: TGTGCCAGCAGTCCACGACAGGGAGGCACTGAAGCTTTCTTT.

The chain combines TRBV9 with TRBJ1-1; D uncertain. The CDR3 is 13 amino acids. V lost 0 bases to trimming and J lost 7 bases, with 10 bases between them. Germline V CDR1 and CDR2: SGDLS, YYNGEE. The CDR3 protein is CASSVDSGREAFF. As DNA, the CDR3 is TGTGCCAGCAGCGTAGACTCTGGTCGTGAAGCTTTCTTT.

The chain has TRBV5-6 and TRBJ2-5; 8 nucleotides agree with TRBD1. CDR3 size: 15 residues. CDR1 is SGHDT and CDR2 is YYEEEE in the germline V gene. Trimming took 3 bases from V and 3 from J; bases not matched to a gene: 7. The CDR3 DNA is TGTGCCAGCAGCTCACTCATGGACAGGGAAGAGACCCAGTACTTC. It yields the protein CASSSLMDREETQYF.

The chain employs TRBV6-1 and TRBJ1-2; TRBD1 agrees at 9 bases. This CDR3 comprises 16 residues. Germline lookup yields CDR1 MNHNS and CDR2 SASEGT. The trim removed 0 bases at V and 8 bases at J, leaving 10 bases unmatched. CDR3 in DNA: TGTGCCAGCAGTGAAGCTTTCGGACAGGGGACGGGGGGCTACACCTTC. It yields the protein CASSEAFGQGTGGYTF.

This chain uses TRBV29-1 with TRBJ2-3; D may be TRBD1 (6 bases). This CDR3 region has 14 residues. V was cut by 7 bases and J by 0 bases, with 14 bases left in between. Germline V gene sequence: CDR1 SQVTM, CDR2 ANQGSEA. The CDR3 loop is CSASQGISTDTQYF. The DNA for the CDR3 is TGCAGCGCTTCTCAGGGGATTAGCACAGATACGCAGTATTTT.

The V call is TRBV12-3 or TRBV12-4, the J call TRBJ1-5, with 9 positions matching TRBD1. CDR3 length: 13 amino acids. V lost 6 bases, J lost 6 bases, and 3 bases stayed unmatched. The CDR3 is CASRGTGPQPQHF. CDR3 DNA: TGTGCCAGCAGGGGGACAGGGCCTCAGCCCCAGCATTTT.

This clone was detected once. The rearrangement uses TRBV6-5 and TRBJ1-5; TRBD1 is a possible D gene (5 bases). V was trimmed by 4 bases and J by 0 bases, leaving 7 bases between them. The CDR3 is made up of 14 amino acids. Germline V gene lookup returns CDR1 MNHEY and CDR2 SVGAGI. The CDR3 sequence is CASSSTGSNQPQHF. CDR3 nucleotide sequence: TGTGCCAGCAGTTCTACAGGTAGCAATCAGCCCCAGCATTTT.

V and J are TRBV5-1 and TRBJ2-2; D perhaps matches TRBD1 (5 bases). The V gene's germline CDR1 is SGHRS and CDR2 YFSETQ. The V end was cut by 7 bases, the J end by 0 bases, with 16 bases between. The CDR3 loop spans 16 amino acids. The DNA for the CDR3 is TGCGCCAGCTCCAATATACGGACAACGAACACCGGGGAGCTGTTTTTT. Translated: CASSNIRTTNTGELFF.

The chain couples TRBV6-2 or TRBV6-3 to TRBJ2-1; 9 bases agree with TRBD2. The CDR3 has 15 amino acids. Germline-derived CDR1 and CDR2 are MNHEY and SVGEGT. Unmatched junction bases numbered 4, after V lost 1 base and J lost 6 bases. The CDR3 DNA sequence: TGTGCCAGCAGTTACTGGACTAGCGAGGGCAATGAGCAGTTCTTC. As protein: CASSYWTSEGNEQFF.

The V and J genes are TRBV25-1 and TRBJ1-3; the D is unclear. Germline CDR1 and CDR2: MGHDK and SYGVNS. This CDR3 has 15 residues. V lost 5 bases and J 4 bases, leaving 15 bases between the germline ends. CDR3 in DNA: TGTGCCAGCAGTCCACAGTCCCCCTCGGGAAACACCATATATTTT. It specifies CASSPQSPSGNTIYF.

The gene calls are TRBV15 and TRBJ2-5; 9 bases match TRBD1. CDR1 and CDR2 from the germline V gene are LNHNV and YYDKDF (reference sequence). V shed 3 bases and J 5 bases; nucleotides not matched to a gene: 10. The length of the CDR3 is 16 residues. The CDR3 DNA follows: TGTGCCACCAGCAGGGGAACAGGGGGCGCGTTGGAGACCCAGTACTTC. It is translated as CATSRGTGGALETQYF.